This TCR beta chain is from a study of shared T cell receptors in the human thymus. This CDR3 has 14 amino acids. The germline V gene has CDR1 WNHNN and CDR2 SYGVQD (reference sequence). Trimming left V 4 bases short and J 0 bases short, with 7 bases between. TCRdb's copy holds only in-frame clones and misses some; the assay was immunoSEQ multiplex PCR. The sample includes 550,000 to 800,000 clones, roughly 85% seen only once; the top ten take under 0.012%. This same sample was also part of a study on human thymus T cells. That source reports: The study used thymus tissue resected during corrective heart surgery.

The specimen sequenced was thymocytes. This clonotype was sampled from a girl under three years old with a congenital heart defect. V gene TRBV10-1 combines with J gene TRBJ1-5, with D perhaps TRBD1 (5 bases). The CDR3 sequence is CASSVTVSNQPQHF. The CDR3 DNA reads TGCGCCAGCAGTGTGACAGTTAGCAATCAGCCCCAGCATTTT.